These 19 T cell receptor beta chains were sequenced from one sample in a study of blood T cell repertoires in COVID-19. Method: immunoSEQ multiplex PCR; TCRdb's copy keeps in-frame clones and lacks some. Of 250,000 to 300,000 clones listed, just under 90% were seen once; the top ten hold more than 1.5%. The sample was PBMCs or T cells enriched from blood (not recorded which). The receptors shown here come from a woman aged 60-75 years who had recovered from COVID-19.

The CDR3 loop reads CATSDPTDGAVGYTF. In DNA form, the CDR3 reads TGTGCCACCAGTGACCCGACAGATGGGGCAGTTGGCTACACCTTC. J is TRBJ1-2 and V is TRBV24-1, with a weak D call TRBD1 (5 bases). Germline values: CDR1 KGHDR, CDR2 SFDVKD. V lost 4 bases and J 7 bases, leaving 18 bases between the germline ends. The CDR3 runs 15 residues.

CDR3 in amino acids: CASSPAAAVSSYEQYF. The CDR3 DNA is TGTGCCAGCAGCCCCGCGGCGGCGGTGAGCTCCTACGAGCAGTACTTC. The chain is built from TRBV11-3 and TRBJ2-7; D gene unclear. V lost 5 bases to trimming and J lost 0 bases, with 17 bases between them. Germline V gene sequence: CDR1 SGHNT, CDR2 YENEEA. The CDR3 extends over 16 amino acids.

The chain uses TRBV7-9 and TRBJ1-6; a weak D match, TRBD1 (5 bases). The V gene lost 4 bases and the J gene lost 6 bases, with 10 bases spanning the gap. The CDR3 spans 14 residues. Germline V gene lookup returns CDR1 SEHNR and CDR2 FQNEAQ (reference sequence). For the CDR3, the DNA is TGTGCCAGCAGCTGGCAGGGTGGTAATTCACCCCTCCACTTT. Its protein product is CASSWQGGNSPLHF. The full variable domain, its missing parts supplied by reference TRBV7-9 and TRBJ1-6, is DTGVSQNPRHKITKRGQNVTFRCDPISEHNRLYWYRQTLGQGPEFLTYFQNEAQLEKSRLLSDRFSAERPKGSFSTLEIQRTEQGDSAMYLCASSWQGGNSPLHFGNGTRLTVT.

V is TRBV10-1 and J is TRBJ2-2; maybe TRBD2 (5 bases). Germline CDR1 is WNHNN and CDR2 is SYGVQD (reference sequence). Deletions cut 4 bases from V and 1 base from J, with 7 bases between. The CDR3 runs 14 residues. The CDR3 DNA reads TGCGCCAGCAGTGCACTAGGGAACACCGGGGAGCTGTTTTTT. Its translation: CASSALGNTGELFF.

The chain carries TRBV7-2 and TRBJ2-5, with TRBD1 as a possible D gene (6 bases). The CDR3 length is 14 residues. Germline CDR1 SGHTA, CDR2 FQGNSA. V was pared by 1 base and J by 12 bases, with 18 bases between. CDR3 loop: CASSLVPGHPTEYF. The CDR3 DNA follows: TGTGCCAGCAGCTTAGTCCCGGGACACCCTACTGAGTACTTC.

This rearrangement joins TRBV19 to TRBJ2-3, with TRBD2 identical over 8 bases. The CDR3 covers 13 residues. The trim removed 6 bases at V and 7 bases at J, leaving 6 bases unmatched. The germline V gene has CDR1 LNHDA and CDR2 SQIVND (reference sequence). For the CDR3, the DNA is TGTGCCAGTAGGCAAAGCGGGGGAAATACGCAGTATTTT. The encoded protein is CASRQSGGNTQYF.

The V gene is TRBV5-1, the J gene TRBJ1-6; no clear D gene. Germline loops: CDR1 SGHRS, CDR2 YFSETQ. The CDR3 is 16 residues long. The V end was cut by 4 bases, the J end by 9 bases, with 20 bases between. CDR3 protein: CASSPRGRGESSPLHF. The CDR3 region has the DNA TGCGCCAGCAGCCCACGTGGACGCGGGGAATCTTCACCCCTCCACTTT.

V gene TRBV10-3 combines with J gene TRBJ2-7; 12 bases align to TRBD2. The CDR3 is 18 amino acids. Germline loops: CDR1 ENHRY, CDR2 SYGVKD. The V gene end was trimmed by 8 bases and the J gene end by 3 bases; junction bases not matched to a gene: 17. CDR3 amino acids: CAIRSGLGLAGRGYEQYF. CDR3 bases: TGTGCCATCCGATCAGGATTGGGACTAGCGGGTCGGGGCTACGAGCAGTACTTC.

The chain combines TRBV5-1 with TRBJ2-5, with a possible D match to TRBD2 (6 bases). Germline V gives CDR1 SGHRS, CDR2 YFSETQ. This CDR3 spans 14 amino acids. Trimming took off 5 bases at V and 0 bases at J, with 11 bases between the two ends. The CDR3 DNA sequence: TGCGCCAGCAGTTATGGGACTTACCAAGAGACCCAGTACTTC. Translated: CASSYGTYQETQYF.

V is TRBV6-5 and J is TRBJ1-2; D possibly corresponds to TRBD1 (6 bases). V lost 4 bases and J 4 bases, leaving 13 bases between the germline ends. The CDR3 covers 14 residues. The germline CDR1 and CDR2 sequences are MNHEY and SVGAGI. The CDR3 reads CASSLRTDFYGYTF. Here the CDR3 DNA reads TGTGCCAGCAGTTTACGGACAGACTTCTATGGCTACACCTTC.

The V gene is TRBV9, the J gene TRBJ1-1, with D possibly being TRBD1 (5 bases). CDR1 is SGDLS, CDR2 YYNGEE, per germline. V was clipped by 3 bases and J by 10 bases, with 10 bases between them. There are 11 residues in the CDR3. CDR3 protein: CASSGPQGAFF. The CDR3 nucleotides are TGTGCCAGCAGCGGCCCTCAGGGAGCTTTCTTT. Complete variable domain (other parts from reference TRBV9 and TRBJ1-1): DSGVTQTPKHLITATGQRVTLRCSPRSGDLSVYWYQQSLDQGLQFLIQYYNGEERAKGNILERFSAQQFPDLHSELNLSSLELGDSALYFCASSGPQGAFFGQGTRLTVV.

V is TRBV9 and J is TRBJ2-5, with TRBD2 as a possible D gene (5 bases). The CDR3 length is 14 residues. Germline CDR1 is SGDLS and CDR2 is YYNGEE. Trimming shortened V by 1 base and J by 7 bases, and 14 bases separated the two germline ends. The CDR3, as DNA: TGTGCCAGCAGCGTAACGGGAAGTGAGGGGACCCAGTACTTC. As protein: CASSVTGSEGTQYF.

The chain recombines TRBV5-1 with TRBJ2-7; D not certain. Trimming left V 0 bases short and J 4 bases short, with 5 bases between. The CDR3 totals 12 residues. CDR1 and CDR2 (germline): SGHRS, YFSETQ. In nucleotides, the CDR3 is TGCGCCAGCAGCTTGGCCCTTTACGAGCAGTACTTC. Residues: CASSLALYEQYF.

This sequence joins TRBV3-1 (or the pseudogene TRBV3-2) and TRBJ2-1; unclear D gene. The germline gives CDR1 LGHDT, CDR2 YNNKEL (reference sequence). Trimming took 3 bases from V and 0 from J, leaving 6 bases between them. This CDR3 spans 14 amino acids. The CDR3 loop reads CASSHRSSYNEQFF. The CDR3 coding sequence is TGTGCCAGCAGCCACAGGTCCTCCTACAATGAGCAGTTCTTC.

The chain has TRBV29-1 and TRBJ2-7; D unresolved. Germline loops: CDR1 SQVTM, CDR2 ANQGSEA. Trimming took off 7 bases at V and 4 bases at J, with 11 bases between the two ends. The CDR3 covers 11 residues. CDR3 coding DNA: TGCAGCGCCCGCGGCGAATACGAGCAGTACTTC. It translates to CSARGEYEQYF.

This rearrangement joins TRBV10-1 to TRBJ2-5; D gene uncertain. Trimming took 2 bases from V and 9 from J, leaving 13 bases between them. CDR3 length: 13 residues. Germline V gene lookup returns CDR1 WNHNN and CDR2 SYGVQD (reference sequence). CDR3 in DNA: TGCGCCAGCAGTGAGGGCCCCCTTAGCTCCCAGTACTTC. Translating it yields CASSEGPLSSQYF.

This chain uses TRBV6-5 with TRBJ1-1; TRBD1 agrees at 8 bases. Losses at the gene ends were 10 bases for V and 1 base for J; bases not matched to a gene: 5. Per the germline V gene, CDR1 is MNHEY and CDR2 is SVGAGI. This CDR3 spans 13 amino acids. For the CDR3, the DNA is TGTGCCAACCGCCAGGGGGCGAACACTGAAGCTTTCTTT. Translated, it gives CANRQGANTEAFF.

The chain joins TRBV25-1 to TRBJ1-2; 7 nucleotides agree with TRBD1. The germline CDR1 and CDR2 sequences are MGHDK and SYGVNS. The CDR3 runs 12 residues. The V and J ends lost 5 bases and 8 bases, in that order; junction bases with no gene match: 5. The CDR3 is CASSKTTGGYTF. CDR3 coding DNA: TGTGCCAGCAGTAAAACGACAGGGGGCTACACCTTC.

Note on this clone: One end of the junction fails to match germline, which may point to a read error. The CDR3 region has the DNA TGTGCCAGCAGTAACTCCCGTACCGGGGAGCTGTTTTTT. Its protein product is CASSNSRTGELFF. This chain joins TRBV6-5 and TRBJ2-2; D is uncertain. The CDR3 loop spans 13 amino acids. CDR1 and CDR2 (germline): MNHEY, SVGAGI.